Listed below are T cell receptor beta chains from one sample, sequenced in a study of cytomegalovirus exposure and HLA in healthy donors. Clones were read by immunoSEQ multiplex PCR, and TCRdb kept only the in-frame ones, dropping some. The sample lists roughly 140,000 clones, 85% to 90% occurring once. The specimen sequenced was PBMCs. These receptors were obtained from a woman aged 18-29 years in good health and CMV-seropositive. The CDR3 runs from the conserved cysteine through the conserved F or W. Fields, in order: V gene, J gene, D gene, clone size, CDR3 protein, CDR3 DNA. D genes are given only for firm matches. Rows give clone size only sometimes, using once, few, many, or a class for an expanded clone.

V: TRBV19
J: TRBJ1-5
D: .
size: .
CDR3: CASTPFGEPQHF
DNA: TGTGCCAGTACGCCCTTCGGGGAGCCCCAGCATTTT

V: TRBV6-1
J: TRBJ1-2
D: .
size: once
CDR3: CASSAGYGYTF
DNA: TGTGCCAGCAGCGCAGGGTACGGCTACACCTTC

V: TRBV7-9
J: TRBJ2-2
D: TRBD1
size: .
CDR3: CASSSRDRPNTGELFF
DNA: TGTGCCAGCAGCTCCCGGGACAGACCTAACACCGGGGAGCTGTTTTTT

V: TRBV4-3
J: TRBJ2-7
D: TRBD1
size: .
CDR3: CASSLNRDRGSYEQYF
DNA: TGCGCCAGCAGCCTTAACCGGGACAGGGGGTCCTACGAGCAGTACTTC

V: TRBV7-8
J: TRBJ1-2
D: TRBD1
size: .
CDR3: CASSSNRGLGDGYTF
DNA: TGTGCCAGCAGCTCAAACAGGGGGTTAGGGGATGGCTACACCTTC

V: TRBV18
J: TRBJ2-7
D: TRBD1
size: .
CDR3: CASSPSSGGAGSYEQYF
DNA: TGTGCCAGCTCACCATCCTCAGGGGGCGCGGGGTCCTACGAGCAGTACTTC

V: TRBV11-2
J: TRBJ1-1
D: .
size: .
CDR3: CASSSGLSWGSTEAFF
DNA: TGTGCCAGCAGCTCAGGGTTGTCCTGGGGCAGCACTGAAGCTTTCTTT

V: TRBV7-9
J: TRBJ1-3
D: .
size: .
CDR3: CASSLVVRRNGNTIYF
DNA: TGTGCCAGCAGCTTAGTAGTACGGAGGAACGGAAACACCATATATTTT

V: TRBV7-2
J: TRBJ1-2
D: .
size: .
CDR3: CASSYPGRYYGYTF
DNA: TGTGCCAGCAGCTATCCAGGGCGATACTATGGCTACACCTTC

V: TRBV18
J: TRBJ2-7
D: .
size: .
CDR3: CASSPRQGGPYEQYF
DNA: TGTGCCAGCTCACCACGGCAGGGTGGACCCTACGAGCAGTACTTC

V: TRBV7-3
J: TRBJ2-1
D: TRBD2
size: .
CDR3: CASSSIGGSSGFYNEQFF
DNA: TGTGCCAGCAGCTCCATAGGGGGGTCTAGCGGGTTCTACAATGAGCAGTTCTTC

V: TRBV30
J: TRBJ1-4
D: TRBD1
size: .
CDR3: CAWSLPGQGRSIF
DNA: TGTGCCTGGAGTTTGCCCGGACAGGGCCGATCGATTTTT

V: TRBV16
J: TRBJ1-1
D: .
size: .
CDR3: CASSQFVSGETEAFF
DNA: TGTGCCAGCAGCCAATTCGTCTCAGGGGAGACTGAAGCTTTCTTT

V: TRBV7-8
J: TRBJ2-1
D: TRBD2
size: once
CDR3: CASSLAGQGGYNEQFF
DNA: TGTGCCAGCAGCTTAGCGGGTCAGGGAGGGTACAATGAGCAGTTCTTC

V: TRBV23-1
J: TRBJ2-7
D: .
size: once
CDR3: CASSPSGSTYEQYF
DNA: TGCGCCAGCAGTCCGAGCGGGTCAACCTACGAGCAGTACTTC

V: TRBV23-1
J: TRBJ2-3
D: TRBD1
size: once
CDR3: CASSQSVLDRGTDTQYF
DNA: TGCGCCAGCAGTCAATCGGTTTTGGACAGGGGCACAGATACGCAGTATTTT

V: TRBV15
J: TRBJ1-1
D: .
size: .
CDR3: CATSSGPGRGTEAFF
DNA: TGTGCCACCAGCAGTGGCCCAGGGAGGGGCACTGAAGCTTTCTTT

V: TRBV27
J: TRBJ1-2
D: .
size: .
CDR3: CASSSRAGGYTF
DNA: TGTGCCAGCAGTTCCAGGGCGGGGGGCTACACCTTC

V: TRBV5-1
J: TRBJ2-7
D: TRBD2
size: .
CDR3: CASSLDAGGPGEQYF
DNA: TGCGCCAGCAGCTTGGATGCGGGAGGGCCCGGCGAGCAGTACTTC

V: TRBV7-8
J: TRBJ2-7
D: .
size: once
CDR3: CASSLTRVGQYF
DNA: TGTGCCAGCAGCTTAACCAGGGTTGGGCAGTACTTC

V: TRBV7-2
J: TRBJ2-3
D: .
size: .
CDR3: CASSAASERTQYF
DNA: TGTGCCAGCAGCGCCGCTAGCGAGCGTACGCAGTATTTT

V: TRBV30
J: TRBJ2-5
D: TRBD2
size: .
CDR3: CAWQSGSWETQYF
DNA: TGTGCCTGGCAGAGCGGGAGCTGGGAGACCCAGTACTTC

V: TRBV6-6
J: TRBJ1-2
D: .
size: .
CDR3: CASSRLGAGVYGYTF
DNA: TGTGCCAGCAGCCGACTAGGGGCAGGCGTCTATGGCTACACCTTC

V: TRBV18
J: TRBJ1-1
D: .
size: .
CDR3: CASSPVGGTRTEAFF
DNA: TGTGCCAGCTCCCCGGTAGGGGGGACTAGGACTGAAGCTTTCTTT

V: TRBV6-5
J: TRBJ1-2
D: TRBD1
size: .
CDR3: CASSPPDRGYGYTF
DNA: TGTGCCAGCAGTCCCCCAGACAGGGGTTATGGCTACACCTTC

V: TRBV20-1
J: TRBJ2-7
D: .
size: .
CDR3: CSARQGREQYF
DNA: TGCAGTGCTAGACAGGGGCGCGAGCAGTACTTC

V: TRBV9
J: TRBJ2-7
D: TRBD2
size: .
CDR3: CASSTQGLAGYEQYF
DNA: TGTGCCAGCAGCACCCAGGGACTAGCGGGGTACGAGCAGTACTTC

V: TRBV23-1
J: TRBJ1-1
D: .
size: .
CDR3: CASSQQLRVPTEAFF
DNA: TGCGCCAGCAGTCAACAACTACGGGTCCCCACTGAAGCTTTCTTT

V: TRBV7-2
J: TRBJ2-2
D: TRBD2
size: .
CDR3: CASSPTGGAHGELFF
DNA: TGTGCCAGCAGCCCGACGGGGGGGGCTCACGGGGAGCTGTTTTTT

V: TRBV18
J: TRBJ2-3
D: .
size: .
CDR3: CASSPLEIRDTQYF
DNA: TGTGCCAGCTCACCACTCGAAATTAGAGATACGCAGTATTTT

V: TRBV19
J: TRBJ1-1
D: .
size: .
CDR3: CASSDTQKLNTEAFF
DNA: TGTGCCAGTAGTGATACACAGAAATTGAACACTGAAGCTTTCTTT

V: TRBV5-6
J: TRBJ2-3
D: TRBD2
size: .
CDR3: CASSITSGGASDTQYF
DNA: TGTGCCAGCAGCATTACTAGCGGGGGGGCTTCAGATACGCAGTATTTT

V: TRBV18
J: TRBJ2-3
D: .
size: .
CDR3: CASSPPWGHEDTDTQYF
DNA: TGTGCCAGCTCACCACCTTGGGGACACGAAGACACAGATACGCAGTATTTT

V: TRBV18
J: TRBJ1-5
D: .
size: .
CDR3: CASSLGGGNQPQHF
DNA: TGTGCCAGCTCACTGGGGGGGGGCAATCAGCCCCAGCATTTT

V: TRBV5-8
J: TRBJ2-2
D: .
size: .
CDR3: CASSLSEDRGPTGELFF
DNA: TGTGCCAGCAGCTTATCCGAGGACAGAGGCCCGACCGGGGAGCTGTTTTTT

V: TRBV28
J: TRBJ2-7
D: TRBD1
size: few
CDR3: CATLDRATFTYEQYF
DNA: TGTGCCACATTGGACAGGGCAACCTTCACCTACGAGCAGTACTTC

V: TRBV28
J: TRBJ2-1
D: TRBD1
size: .
CDR3: CASSPGDSYNEQFF
DNA: TGTGCCAGCAGTCCTGGGGACAGCTACAATGAGCAGTTCTTC

V: TRBV18
J: TRBJ1-1
D: .
size: .
CDR3: CASSPGPGVVTEAFF
DNA: TGTGCCAGCTCACCAGGGCCGGGGGTGGTCACTGAAGCTTTCTTT

V: TRBV28
J: TRBJ1-2
D: .
size: .
CDR3: CASSISGREGYTF
DNA: TGTGCCAGCAGTATCTCTGGGCGGGAGGGCTACACCTTC

V: TRBV18
J: TRBJ1-3
D: TRBD1
size: .
CDR3: CASSPPATGGSGNTIYF
DNA: TGTGCCAGCTCACCACCTGCGACAGGGGGCTCTGGAAACACCATATATTTT

V: TRBV27
J: TRBJ2-1
D: TRBD2
size: .
CDR3: CASSLIFLADRIEPYNEQFF
DNA: TGTGCCAGCAGTTTAATTTTCCTAGCGGACCGAATAGAACCTTACAATGAGCAGTTCTTC

V: TRBV28
J: TRBJ2-3
D: .
size: .
CDR3: CASRGTGIADTQYF
DNA: TGTGCCAGCCGGGGAACAGGGATCGCAGATACGCAGTATTTT

V: TRBV28
J: TRBJ2-6
D: .
size: .
CDR3: CASSLFLGADWGANVLTF
DNA: TGTGCCAGCAGTTTATTTCTGGGGGCGGATTGGGGGGCCAACGTCCTGACTTTC

V: TRBV4-2
J: TRBJ2-5
D: .
size: .
CDR3: CASSQGTVGETQYF
DNA: TGTGCCAGCAGCCAAGGTACAGTGGGCGAGACCCAGTACTTC

V: TRBV11-3
J: TRBJ2-2
D: TRBD2
size: .
CDR3: CASSPRTSGWGTGELFF
DNA: TGTGCCAGCAGCCCCCGAACTAGCGGGTGGGGTACCGGGGAGCTGTTTTTT

V: TRBV5-1
J: TRBJ2-1
D: TRBD2
size: .
CDR3: CASSWGLAGGPGEQFF
DNA: TGCGCCAGCAGCTGGGGACTAGCGGGAGGGCCAGGTGAGCAGTTCTTC

V: TRBV4-1
J: TRBJ2-7
D: TRBD2
size: .
CDR3: CASSPGTSGGAYEQYF
DNA: TGCGCCAGCAGCCCCGGGACTAGCGGGGGGGCGTACGAGCAGTACTTC

V: TRBV30
J: TRBJ1-1
D: .
size: .
CDR3: CAWSLGGTEAFF
DNA: TGTGCCTGGAGTTTGGGGGGCACTGAAGCTTTCTTT

V: TRBV28
J: TRBJ2-7
D: TRBD1
size: .
CDR3: CASSSPEGQTYEQYF
DNA: TGTGCCAGCAGCTCACCCGAGGGACAGACCTACGAGCAGTACTTC

V: TRBV9
J: TRBJ2-3
D: .
size: .
CDR3: CASSAGTSNTDTQYF
DNA: TGTGCCAGCAGCGCCGGAACTAGCAACACAGATACGCAGTATTTT

V: TRBV19
J: TRBJ1-1
D: .
size: once
CDR3: CASSIIDGLEAFF
DNA: TGTGCCAGTAGTATTATAGACGGACTTGAAGCTTTCTTT

V: TRBV4-3
J: TRBJ1-2
D: .
size: .
CDR3: CASSQDWVESGNGYTF
DNA: TGCGCCAGCAGCCAAGATTGGGTAGAGTCGGGGAATGGCTACACCTTC

V: TRBV28
J: TRBJ1-2
D: TRBD1
size: .
CDR3: CASRIGDRGPYGYTF
DNA: TGTGCCAGCAGGATTGGGGACAGGGGACCCTATGGCTACACCTTC